A selection of T cell receptor beta chains follows, all from one sample in a study of cytotoxic CD8 clonotypes in ibrutinib-treated CLL. Profiling relied on immunoSEQ multiplex PCR, and the TCRdb table lists in-frame clones only, not all of them. Of 150,000 or so clones in the sample, roughly 90% were seen once. Sequences were derived from PBMCs, sampled at disease progression, from a patient treated with ibrutinib. These receptor sequences come from a human donor with chronic lymphocytic leukemia. CDR3s include the opening cysteine and the closing phenylalanine or tryptophan. D genes are given only for firm matches. Size is stated for part of the rows, as once, few or many counts, or as a class when the clone is expanded.

CDR3nt	CDR3aa	abundance	d_gene	v_gene	j_gene
TGTGCCAGCAGCTTGGGATTCGCCAGTGTCCCGGTATGGTACTTC	CASSLGFASVPVWYF	.	.	TRBV5-8	TRBJ2-5
TGTGCCAGCAGTTACCCACCGGGGGGGGGCACAGCTTTCTTT	CASSYPPGGGTAFF	once	.	TRBV6-5	TRBJ1-1
TGTGCCAGCAGCTTTAGGAGCGGGAGGGAGGGATGGCAGTTCTTC	CASSFRSGREGWQFF	.	TRBD2	TRBV7-8	TRBJ2-1
TGTGCCAGCTCACCACGGTCCGTGAACACTGAAGCTTTCTTT	CASSPRSVNTEAFF	.	.	TRBV18	TRBJ1-1
TGTGCCAGTAGCCGGGACAGGGAGGCAGATACGCAGTATTTT	CASSRDREADTQYF	.	TRBD1	TRBV19	TRBJ2-3
TGTGCCAGCAGTGCCACAGGGGACTCTGGAAACACCATATATTTT	CASSATGDSGNTIYF	.	TRBD1	TRBV6-1	TRBJ1-3
TGTGCCAGCAGCTTATTACAAAGGGTGCATGGCTACACCTTC	CASSLLQRVHGYTF	.	.	TRBV7-8	TRBJ1-2
TGCGCCAGCAGCTTCAGGGGGGATCCTTCCTACGAGCAGTACTTC	CASSFRGDPSYEQYF	.	.	TRBV5-1	TRBJ2-7
TGCGCCAGCAGCCATGGGACTAGCGGGATCCTACAGGGGAATGAGCAGTTCTTC	CASSHGTSGILQGNEQFF	.	TRBD2	TRBV4-1	TRBJ2-1
TGTGCCAGCAGTGAACAGGGGCGCACTGAAGCTTTCTTT	CASSEQGRTEAFF	few	TRBD1	TRBV6-4	TRBJ1-1
TGCGCCAGCAGCTTGGATGGGGCCCCGTCTACTGAAGCTTTCTTT	CASSLDGAPSTEAFF	.	.	TRBV5-1	TRBJ1-1
TGTGCCAGCAGCTTAATAGGGACAGCACGCCCCGAGCAGTACTTC	CASSLIGTARPEQYF	once	TRBD1	TRBV7-2	TRBJ2-7
TGTGCCAGCAGCTCGGCCGGGACAGTAAACACTGAAGCTTTCTTT	CASSSAGTVNTEAFF	once	TRBD1	TRBV7-3	TRBJ1-1
TGTGCCAGCAGCCAAGATCGACTAGCGGGCGCACACTCCTACAATGAGCAGTTCTTC	CASSQDRLAGAHSYNEQFF	.	TRBD2	TRBV4-2	TRBJ2-1
TGTGCCAGCAGTGAAGCAGGGTTAAACTACGAGCAGTACTTC	CASSEAGLNYEQYF	.	.	TRBV2	TRBJ2-7
TGTGCCAGCTGCGGGCGCGCACCGGACACTGAAGCTTTCTTT	CASCGRAPDTEAFF	.	.	TRBV6-5	TRBJ1-1
TGTGCCAGTAGTAGACAGCAAGATCAGCCCCAGCATTTT	CASSRQQDQPQHF	.	.	TRBV19	TRBJ1-5
TGTGCCAGCAGTTCCAGGACAGGAGGGGGAGGCTACACCTTC	CASSSRTGGGGYTF	.	TRBD1	TRBV6-5	TRBJ1-2
TGTGCCTGGAGTGTACTACAGATCCGGACAGGGGGCGGATGGTCTGGGGCCAACGTCCTGACTTTC	CAWSVLQIRTGGGWSGANVLTF	.	TRBD1	TRBV30	TRBJ2-6
TGTGCCAGCAGCTCCACAGGGTTCTCGCAGCCCCAGCATTTT	CASSSTGFSQPQHF	.	.	TRBV7-9	TRBJ1-5
TGTGCCAGCAGATCCGGGACAGGGATCGGTCAGCCCCAGCATTTT	CASRSGTGIGQPQHF	.	TRBD1	TRBV7-8	TRBJ1-5
TGTGCCAGCAGCGCAGTAGCCTACTCCGGGGAGCTGTTTTTT	CASSAVAYSGELFF	.	.	TRBV7-9	TRBJ2-2
TGTGCCAGCAGCTTAGGCAGAAACACCGGGGAGCTGTTTTTT	CASSLGRNTGELFF	.	.	TRBV7-9	TRBJ2-2
TGTGCCAGCAGCGTACCACAGGGGCCGTACTACGAGCAGTACTTC	CASSVPQGPYYEQYF	once	TRBD1	TRBV5-6	TRBJ2-7
TGTGCCAGCAGCACCCGGACAGGCCCGTCCTACAATGAGCAGTTCTTC	CASSTRTGPSYNEQFF	.	TRBD1	TRBV11-2	TRBJ2-1
TGTGCCAGCAGCTTTAGGGGGAACTATGGCTACACCTTC	CASSFRGNYGYTF	few	.	TRBV5-8	TRBJ1-2
TGTGCCAGCAGCAGGACCGGGACAGGAATCGGGGAGCAGTACTTC	CASSRTGTGIGEQYF	.	TRBD1	TRBV5-6	TRBJ2-7
TGTGCCAGCAGCCTACTAGGGGCGGGAGCCCGAGAGACCCAGTACTTC	CASSLLGAGARETQYF	.	TRBD2	TRBV9	TRBJ2-5
TGTGCCAGCAGCGGGCTATTAGGGAGGAATGAGCAGTTCTTC	CASSGLLGRNEQFF	once	.	TRBV2	TRBJ2-1
TGTGCCACAGAAGGAGACGGGAGGGCGGGGTTCGAGCAGTACTTC	CATEGDGRAGFEQYF	.	TRBD2	TRBV15	TRBJ2-7
TGTGCCAGCAGCTCGGGTGGACTAGCGGGAGGTTCGGAGACCCAGTACTTC	CASSSGGLAGGSETQYF	.	TRBD2	TRBV7-7	TRBJ2-5
TGTGCCAGCAGCTTAGAATATGGGGTAGTCCCACCGAACACCGGGGAGCTGTTTTTT	CASSLEYGVVPPNTGELFF	.	.	TRBV7-9	TRBJ2-2
TGTGCCAGCGGTCGTAGTCCTGGGGGGTTGGGGCAACAACCTGAGCAGTTCTTC	CASGRSPGGLGQQPEQFF	once	.	TRBV27	TRBJ2-1
TGTGCCAGCTTAGATAGCGGGAATAACGATGAGCAGTTCTTC	CASLDSGNNDEQFF	few	TRBD2	TRBV18	TRBJ2-1
TGCGCCAGCAGGGGACAGGGGTCCTACGAGCAGTACTTC	CASRGQGSYEQYF	few	TRBD1	TRBV5-1	TRBJ2-7